These 10 T cell receptor beta chains originate from one sample sequenced in a study of post-analysis software for immune sequencing data (dated by TCRdb to about 2015). Receptor libraries were prepared by PCR. Sequenced on an Illumina HiSeq 2500. Unique molecular identifiers were incorporated into TCR beta cDNA libraries to reduce PCR and sequencing biases. Using fastp trimming at Q25 and MiXCR clonotype assembly, TCRdb reanalyzed the public sequencing data and kept in-frame beta chains. Each record represents a unique CDR3 protein, reported with the most common genes and DNA among its rows. This sample holds 600,000 to 700,000 distinct CDR3 sequences; approximately 60% were observed only once. In total, the top ten clones hold about 10% of the sample. Overall results and qualifications from the work: Roughly 5 TRBV segments, including TRBV5-6, TRBV5-1 and TRBV20-1, were significantly more frequent in patients than controls.

Their cognate antigens are unknown. The sample consisted of blood. All receptors come from a girl aged 2 to 9 with multiple sclerosis.

This clonotype was seen only a few times. A junction boundary mismatches the germline segment, possibly from a read error. The rearrangement uses TRBV5-1 and TRBJ2-1; 8 bases are shared with TRBD2. There are 14 residues in the CDR3. The V gene's germline CDR1 is SGHRS and CDR2 YFSETQ. CDR3 DNA sequence: TGTGCCAGCAGCCCCGGGACTAGCTACAATGAGCAGTTCTTC. Protein product: CASSPGTSYNEQFF.

Written as DNA, the CDR3 is TGTGCCATCACGGGGGGCGACGAGCAGTACTTC. Protein sequence: CAITGGDEQYF. The V gene is TRBV10-3, the J gene TRBJ2-7, with a weak D call TRBD2 (7 bases). The CDR3 spans 11 residues. Germline lookup yields CDR1 ENHRY and CDR2 SYGVKD. Trimming removed 7 bases from V and 5 bases from J, with 9 bases in between.

The chain recombines TRBV5-6 with TRBJ2-4, with 10 nucleotides matching TRBD2. The CDR3 totals 16 residues. Germline V CDR1 and CDR2: SGHDT, YYEEEE. The V segment lost 2 bases and the J segment 5 bases; nucleotides outside the gene matches: 7. In DNA, the CDR3 is TGTGCCAGCAGCTTAGAGCGGGAGGGCCTTGAAAACATTCAGTACTTC. It translates to CASSLEREGLENIQYF. Full variable domain (rest looked up from reference TRBV5-6 and TRBJ2-4): DAGVTQSPTHLIKTRGQQVTLRCSPKSGHDTVSWYQQALGQGPQFIFQYYEEEERQRGNFPDRFSGHQFPNYSSELNVNALLLGDSALYLCASSLEREGLENIQYFGAGTRLSVL.

The rearrangement uses TRBV20-1 and TRBJ2-5; no clear D gene. Germline assignment: CDR1 DFQATT and CDR2 SNEGSKA (reference sequence). Trimming shortened V by 4 bases and J by 4 bases, and 13 bases separated the two germline ends. The CDR3 covers 13 residues. CDR3 loop: CSAIMPGGETQYF. CDR3 in DNA: TGCAGTGCTATAATGCCGGGTGGAGAGACCCAGTACTTC.

This clonotype was recorded a few times. The CDR3 here is CASSLEGARGNEQYF. CDR3 DNA sequence: TGCGCCAGCAGCTTGGAGGGAGCCAGGGGGAACGAGCAGTACTTC. This chain uses TRBV5-1 with TRBJ2-7; TRBD1 matches at 7 bases. The CDR3 loop spans 15 amino acids. Germline CDR1 and CDR2: SGHRS and YFSETQ. Losses at the gene ends were 0 bases for V and 5 bases for J; bases not matched to a gene: 8.

The J gene is TRBJ1-5, the V gene TRBV19, with 9 bases that match TRBD1. The CDR3 consists of 18 residues. Per germline, CDR1 LNHDA and CDR2 SQIVND (reference sequence). V lost 5 bases, J lost 0 bases, and 11 bases stayed unmatched. In DNA form, the CDR3 reads TGTGCCAGTAGTTGGGACAGGGACAGCATTAATAGCAATCAGCCCCAGCATTTT. As protein: CASSWDRDSINSNQPQHF.

This clonotype was picked up a small number of times. The chain uses TRBV12-3 or TRBV12-4 and TRBJ2-3; D is uncertain. The CDR3 is 13 residues long. V lost 2 bases and J lost 6, with 9 bases in between. Here the CDR3 DNA reads TGTGCCAGCAGTTTAACCCGGATGGATACGCAGTATTTT. Translation gives CASSLTRMDTQYF.

The chain couples TRBV12-3 or TRBV12-4 to TRBJ2-1; D is tentatively TRBD1 or TRBD2 (6 bases each). CDR3 size: 12 residues. V lost 6 bases, J lost 8 bases, and 11 bases lay in between. The CDR3 loop is CASRRDMDEQFF. The CDR3 DNA is TGTGCCAGCAGGCGGGACATGGATGAGCAGTTCTTC.

The rearrangement joins TRBV20-1 to TRBJ2-7; 7 bases align to TRBD2. This CDR3 has 14 residues. The trim removed 1 base at V and 2 bases at J, leaving 5 bases unmatched. The germline gives CDR1 DFQATT, CDR2 SNEGSKA (reference sequence). In nucleotides, the CDR3 is TGCAGTGCTAGAGTGGGCGGGAGTGCCTACGAGCAGTACTTC. This translates into CSARVGGSAYEQYF.

V usage is TRBV29-1 and J usage is TRBJ2-5; 9 bases fit TRBD1. The CDR3 covers 14 residues. J lost 3 bases, V lost 5 bases, and 7 bases had no gene match. CDR1 is SQVTM and CDR2 is ANQGSEA in the germline V gene. The CDR3 is CSVWGDRAEETQYF. The CDR3 region has the DNA TGCAGCGTTTGGGGGGACAGGGCCGAAGAGACCCAGTACTTC.